These T cell receptor beta chains were read from a single sample in a study of T cell responses to AZD1222 COVID-19 vaccine. TCRdb keeps only in-frame clones here, not all; method: immunoSEQ multiplex PCR. This table holds fewer than 200,000 clones, 70% to 90% found once. The input for sequencing was peripheral blood, taken on day 0 of AZD1222 vaccination. The receptors were gathered from an adult in good health. CDR3s include the opening cysteine and the closing phenylalanine or tryptophan. Fields, in order: D gene, clone size, J gene, V gene, CDR3 DNA, CDR3 protein. D genes are given only for firm matches. Expanded clones get a size class; other rows say once, few or many, or leave the size out.

D gene: NA
clone size: NA
J gene: TRBJ2-2
V gene: TRBV4-3
CDR3 DNA: TGCGCCAGCAGCCAAGAACAGAACACCGGGGAGCTGTTTTTT
CDR3 protein: CASSQEQNTGELFF

D gene: NA
clone size: NA
J gene: TRBJ2-1
V gene: TRBV18
CDR3 DNA: TGTGCCAGCTCACTACAAGCAGGTTTACGGGATGAGCAGTTCTTC
CDR3 protein: CASSLQAGLRDEQFF

D gene: TRBD1
clone size: once
J gene: TRBJ1-2
V gene: TRBV19
CDR3 DNA: TGTGCCAGTAGCACCCGGACAGGATTAAACTATGGCTACACCTTC
CDR3 protein: CASSTRTGLNYGYTF

D gene: TRBD2
clone size: NA
J gene: TRBJ2-2
V gene: TRBV5-5
CDR3 DNA: TGTGCCAGCAGCTTCGGACTAGCGTCGAACACCGGGGAGCTGTTTTTT
CDR3 protein: CASSFGLASNTGELFF

D gene: NA
clone size: NA
J gene: TRBJ1-5
V gene: TRBV7-2
CDR3 DNA: TGTGCCAGCAGCCCCCCGGGCTGGAATCAGCCCCAGCATTTT
CDR3 protein: CASSPPGWNQPQHF

D gene: NA
clone size: NA
J gene: TRBJ2-5
V gene: TRBV7-8
CDR3 DNA: TGTGCCAGCAGCTTAAAACGACAGGCCATACAAGAGACCCAGTACTTC
CDR3 protein: CASSLKRQAIQETQYF

D gene: NA
clone size: NA
J gene: TRBJ1-2
V gene: TRBV10-3
CDR3 DNA: TGTGCCATCAGTGAGTCGCAGGGTGGGGATAACTATGGCTACACCTTC
CDR3 protein: CAISESQGGDNYGYTF

D gene: TRBD1
clone size: NA
J gene: TRBJ1-5
V gene: TRBV6-5
CDR3 DNA: TGTGCCAGCGCGGGACAGGGAGGGGGGCGGCAGCCCCAGCATTTT
CDR3 protein: CASAGQGGGRQPQHF

D gene: NA
clone size: once
J gene: TRBJ2-3
V gene: TRBV29-1
CDR3 DNA: TGCAGCGTTGATTTGGGTGTACGAGATACGCAGTATTTT
CDR3 protein: CSVDLGVRDTQYF

D gene: NA
clone size: NA
J gene: TRBJ2-1
V gene: TRBV27
CDR3 DNA: TGTGCCACCCCTCCCGATGAGCAGTTCTTC
CDR3 protein: CATPPDEQFF

D gene: NA
clone size: NA
J gene: TRBJ1-1
V gene: TRBV7-9
CDR3 DNA: TGTGCCAGCAGTTTACAGGGCGGCACTGAAGCTTTCTTT
CDR3 protein: CASSLQGGTEAFF

D gene: NA
clone size: NA
J gene: TRBJ2-3
V gene: TRBV19
CDR3 DNA: TGTGCCAGTAGTTCCCCGGTAGCTAGTTCTACCTTCGATACGCAGTATTTT
CDR3 protein: CASSSPVASSTFDTQYF

D gene: TRBD1
clone size: once
J gene: TRBJ1-2
V gene: TRBV5-8
CDR3 DNA: TGTGCCAGCAGCTTGGGAAGACAGGGGGCTATGTCTAGTGGCTACACCTTC
CDR3 protein: CASSLGRQGAMSSGYTF

D gene: NA
clone size: NA
J gene: TRBJ1-2
V gene: TRBV10-3
CDR3 DNA: TGTGCCATCAGTGATTCCTCAGGCTTAGAGGGCTACACCTTC
CDR3 protein: CAISDSSGLEGYTF

D gene: TRBD2
clone size: NA
J gene: TRBJ2-5
V gene: TRBV2
CDR3 DNA: TGTGCCAGCAGTGGAGGACTAGCGGGTATGAGGGAGACCCAGTACTTC
CDR3 protein: CASSGGLAGMRETQYF

D gene: NA
clone size: once
J gene: TRBJ1-1
V gene: TRBV7-3
CDR3 DNA: TGTGCCAGCAGCTTAACATCGGGTGGGGAAAGTGAAGCTTTCTTT
CDR3 protein: CASSLTSGGESEAFF

D gene: TRBD2
clone size: NA
J gene: TRBJ2-3
V gene: TRBV4-3
CDR3 DNA: TGCGCCAGCAGCCAAGGCGGGAGCGGGACAGATACGCAGTATTTT
CDR3 protein: CASSQGGSGTDTQYF

D gene: TRBD2
clone size: once
J gene: TRBJ2-1
V gene: TRBV6-2/TRBV6-3
CDR3 DNA: TGTGCCAGCAGTTACAAGTCGGCGGGGGGCTTTGAGCAGTTCTTC
CDR3 protein: CASSYKSAGGFEQFF

D gene: TRBD1
clone size: NA
J gene: TRBJ1-1
V gene: TRBV29-1
CDR3 DNA: TGCAGCGTTGGGGCAGGGGGGAACACTGAAGCTTTCTTT
CDR3 protein: CSVGAGGNTEAFF

D gene: NA
clone size: NA
J gene: TRBJ1-1
V gene: TRBV7-2
CDR3 DNA: TGTGCCAGCAGCGTACAAGGGGTCCAGGCATATGAAGCTTTCTTT
CDR3 protein: CASSVQGVQAYEAFF

D gene: TRBD1
clone size: NA
J gene: TRBJ1-5
V gene: TRBV19
CDR3 DNA: TGTGCCAGTAGGCGGGGACAGGGGGCCTATAGCAATCAGCCCCAGCATTTT
CDR3 protein: CASRRGQGAYSNQPQHF

D gene: TRBD1
clone size: NA
J gene: TRBJ1-5
V gene: TRBV2
CDR3 DNA: TGTGCCAGCACGGTACAGGGGGTTAGCAATCAGCCCCAGCATTTT
CDR3 protein: CASTVQGVSNQPQHF

D gene: TRBD2
clone size: NA
J gene: TRBJ2-1
V gene: TRBV11-2
CDR3 DNA: TGTGCCAGCACCACGGGACTAGCGGGAGAGTATGAGCAGTTCTTC
CDR3 protein: CASTTGLAGEYEQFF

D gene: NA
clone size: NA
J gene: TRBJ1-5
V gene: TRBV30
CDR3 DNA: TGTGCCTGGAGTCTAGAATGGGGGCCCCAGCATTTT
CDR3 protein: CAWSLEWGPQHF

D gene: NA
clone size: once
J gene: TRBJ2-5
V gene: TRBV18
CDR3 DNA: TGTGCCAGCTCACCGCGGGGACAAGAGACCCAGTACTTC
CDR3 protein: CASSPRGQETQYF

D gene: NA
clone size: NA
J gene: TRBJ1-1
V gene: TRBV2
CDR3 DNA: TGTGCCAGCAGTGACGGCCCCGGGGACACTGAAGCTTTCTTT
CDR3 protein: CASSDGPGDTEAFF

D gene: TRBD1
clone size: NA
J gene: TRBJ1-2
V gene: TRBV30
CDR3 DNA: TGTGCCTGGAGTGGGACAGGGAGCTATGGCTACACCTTC
CDR3 protein: CAWSGTGSYGYTF

D gene: NA
clone size: NA
J gene: TRBJ2-3
V gene: TRBV28
CDR3 DNA: TGTGCCAGCAGTCGGGCCCTCGGAGATACGCAGTATTTT
CDR3 protein: CASSRALGDTQYF

D gene: NA
clone size: NA
J gene: TRBJ2-7
V gene: TRBV3-1/TRBV3-2
CDR3 DNA: TGTGCCAGCAGCCAAGTTGGGACGATCTACGAGCAGTACTTC
CDR3 protein: CASSQVGTIYEQYF

D gene: NA
clone size: NA
J gene: TRBJ1-1
V gene: TRBV5-5
CDR3 DNA: TGTGCCAGCAGCTTGGGCCGGACTGAAGCTTTCTTT
CDR3 protein: CASSLGRTEAFF

D gene: TRBD1
clone size: NA
J gene: TRBJ2-1
V gene: TRBV20-1
CDR3 DNA: TGCAGTGCTTCAGGGGGCAGTGAGCAGTTCTTC
CDR3 protein: CSASGGSEQFF

D gene: NA
clone size: NA
J gene: TRBJ1-3
V gene: TRBV7-8
CDR3 DNA: TGTGCCAGCAGCCTTGACACGAGCTCTGGAAACACCATATATTTT
CDR3 protein: CASSLDTSSGNTIYF

D gene: TRBD2
clone size: NA
J gene: TRBJ2-5
V gene: TRBV5-5
CDR3 DNA: TGTGCCAGCAGCTTGGCTGGGGGGGAAGAGACCCAGTACTTC
CDR3 protein: CASSLAGGEETQYF

D gene: NA
clone size: NA
J gene: TRBJ2-2
V gene: TRBV5-1
CDR3 DNA: TGCGCCAGCAGCCTGGACGGATACACCGGGGAGCTGTTTTTT
CDR3 protein: CASSLDGYTGELFF

D gene: NA
clone size: NA
J gene: TRBJ1-2
V gene: TRBV6-5
CDR3 DNA: TGTGCCAGCAGTTACTCGAACGCTTGGCGCTATGGCTACACCTTC
CDR3 protein: CASSYSNAWRYGYTF

D gene: NA
clone size: NA
J gene: TRBJ1-5
V gene: TRBV6-2/TRBV6-3
CDR3 DNA: TGTGCCAGCAGCCTACCCAATCAGCCCCAGCATTTT
CDR3 protein: CASSLPNQPQHF

D gene: NA
clone size: NA
J gene: TRBJ2-1
V gene: TRBV5-4
CDR3 DNA: TGTGCCAGCAGCTTGGTTTCGAATTCGTACAATGAGCAGTTCTTC
CDR3 protein: CASSLVSNSYNEQFF

D gene: TRBD2
clone size: NA
J gene: TRBJ2-7
V gene: TRBV28
CDR3 DNA: TGTGCCAGCAGTTTAAGTCCCGGGACTAGCCCCTACGAGCAGTACTTC
CDR3 protein: CASSLSPGTSPYEQYF

D gene: TRBD1
clone size: NA
J gene: TRBJ2-2
V gene: TRBV14
CDR3 DNA: TGTGCCAGCAGCCAATTTTGGGGACAGTCGAACACCGGGGAGCTGTTTTTT
CDR3 protein: CASSQFWGQSNTGELFF

D gene: NA
clone size: NA
J gene: TRBJ1-2
V gene: TRBV6-5
CDR3 DNA: TGTGCCAGCAGTTACTCGATAGGGGGTGGCTACACCTTC
CDR3 protein: CASSYSIGGGYTF

D gene: TRBD1
clone size: NA
J gene: TRBJ2-5
V gene: TRBV18
CDR3 DNA: TGTGCCAGCTCAACCCGGGACAGGGGGCGAGAGACCCAGTACTTC
CDR3 protein: CASSTRDRGRETQYF

D gene: NA
clone size: once
J gene: TRBJ1-5
V gene: TRBV2
CDR3 DNA: TGTGCCAGCAGTGAAGCGGCCCGAATTCAGCCCCAGCATTTT
CDR3 protein: CASSEAARIQPQHF

D gene: NA
clone size: once
J gene: TRBJ1-1
V gene: TRBV2
CDR3 DNA: TGTGCCAGCAGGCTGCTGGGGGACACTGAAGCTTTCTTT
CDR3 protein: CASRLLGDTEAFF

D gene: NA
clone size: NA
J gene: TRBJ1-1
V gene: TRBV28
CDR3 DNA: TGTGCCAGCAGTGAGGGGACACTCGTGGGCACTGAAGCTTTCTTT
CDR3 protein: CASSEGTLVGTEAFF

D gene: NA
clone size: NA
J gene: TRBJ2-7
V gene: TRBV7-2
CDR3 DNA: TGTGCCAGCAGCTTTGGACAGTCAAGCTCCTACGAGCAGTACTTC
CDR3 protein: CASSFGQSSSYEQYF

D gene: NA
clone size: NA
J gene: TRBJ1-4
V gene: TRBV4-3
CDR3 DNA: TGCGCCAGCAGCCAAGAGCTTTTGACTAATGAAAAACTGTTTTTT
CDR3 protein: CASSQELLTNEKLFF

D gene: NA
clone size: NA
J gene: TRBJ2-2
V gene: TRBV7-6
CDR3 DNA: TGTGCCAGCAGCCCAATTGACTCCGTCCAGGGCGGGGAGCTGTTTTTT
CDR3 protein: CASSPIDSVQGGELFF

D gene: NA
clone size: NA
J gene: TRBJ1-1
V gene: TRBV10-3
CDR3 DNA: TGTGCCATCAGCGCACAGGGGAACACTGAAGCTTTCTTT
CDR3 protein: CAISAQGNTEAFF

D gene: TRBD1
clone size: NA
J gene: TRBJ1-5
V gene: TRBV14
CDR3 DNA: TGTGCCAGCCCCACCGCGAGGGGGCCTCATCAGCCCCAGCATTTT
CDR3 protein: CASPTARGPHQPQHF

D gene: TRBD2
clone size: NA
J gene: TRBJ2-5
V gene: TRBV19
CDR3 DNA: TGTGCCAGTAGCCCTAGCGGGGAGGGAGAGACCCAGTACTTC
CDR3 protein: CASSPSGEGETQYF

D gene: NA
clone size: NA
J gene: TRBJ2-3
V gene: TRBV28
CDR3 DNA: TGTGCCAGCAGCACCTGGGGCCCAGATACGCAGTATTTT
CDR3 protein: CASSTWGPDTQYF

D gene: NA
clone size: NA
J gene: TRBJ1-5
V gene: TRBV2
CDR3 DNA: TGTGCCAGCAGCGAGGTGGCCACCGCCCTGCCCCAGCATTTT
CDR3 protein: CASSEVATALPQHF

D gene: NA
clone size: NA
J gene: TRBJ1-2
V gene: TRBV18
CDR3 DNA: TGTGCCAGCTCACCTCAGGGCAAGGATGGCTACACCTTC
CDR3 protein: CASSPQGKDGYTF

D gene: NA
clone size: once
J gene: TRBJ1-4
V gene: TRBV21-1
CDR3 DNA: TGTGCCAGCAGCCACCTGGGGGGGGCTAATGAAAAACTGTTTTTT
CDR3 protein: CASSHLGGANEKLFF

D gene: TRBD2
clone size: NA
J gene: TRBJ2-1
V gene: TRBV7-9
CDR3 DNA: TGTGCCAGCAGCCTTAGCGGGGTGAATGAGCAGTTCTTC
CDR3 protein: CASSLSGVNEQFF